This T cell receptor (beta chain) was recovered during a study of human T cells and chemical hapten exposure. Study-level information: Per-sample TCR yield variation was attributed mainly to small pooled library volume differences.

What the library attached to individual cDNA molecules were unique molecular identifiers. TCRdb passed the RACE reads through MiXCR, listing each CDR3 protein once. The data show about 360,000 distinct CDR3 sequences, around 7% seen once. This clonotype was picked up a small number of times. Its antigen remains unknown. The CDR3 has 14 residues. The germline V gene has CDR1 MNHEY and CDR2 SVGAGI. The V and J ends lost 5 bases and 3 bases respectively, with 11 bases between them. Study results and caveats: In comparison with controls, expanded TCRs gave rise to a significantly larger number of large CDR3 similarity clusters. All donors were alopecia patients, so their immunity may differ from that of healthy people.

Stated time point: patch test 1, 2 weeks after DPC sensitization. The treatment denotes: therapeutic diphenylcyclopropenone sensitization with weekly scalp DPC. The gene calls are TRBV6-5 and TRBJ1-5, with a weak D call TRBD1 (5 bases). This specimen was whole blood, taken in connection with sensitization to the hapten diphenylcyclopropenone (DPC). This receptor was taken from a young woman with alopecia areata. Some clones in this sample may be carry-over from other donors' samples. Here the CDR3 DNA reads TGTGCCAGCAGTGAAACAGGAGACAATCAGCCCCAGCATTTT. This codes for CASSETGDNQPQHF.